The 11 T cell receptor beta chains presented below share a single source sample, sequenced in a study of blood T cell repertoires in COVID-19. Here immunoSEQ multiplex PCR was the method, and the copy in TCRdb shows in-frame clones only, minus some. Among 97,000 or so clones listed, 92% were seen once. Material: peripheral blood. All receptors derive from a woman aged 45-65 years with COVID-19, enrolled during active disease.

This chain links TRBV10-3 with TRBJ2-6; a weak D match, TRBD1 (5 bases). Trimming stripped 5 bases from V and 3 bases from J, with 11 bases between. The length of the CDR3 is 15 residues. Germline V CDR1 and CDR2: ENHRY, SYGVKD. The CDR3 nucleotides read TGTGCCATCAGTCCAGGGTCGAGTGGGGCCAACGTCCTGACTTTC. Its translation: CAISPGSSGANVLTF.

This rearrangement joins TRBV19 to TRBJ2-2, with D maybe TRBD2 (7 bases). The CDR3 loop spans 15 amino acids. Germline V gives CDR1 LNHDA, CDR2 SQIVND (reference sequence). V lost 7 bases and J 0 bases, leaving 12 bases between the germline ends. Here the CDR3 reads CASNTGGTNTGELFF. In DNA form, the CDR3 reads TGTGCCAGTAACACGGGGGGCACGAACACCGGGGAGCTGTTTTTT.

This clone was detected only once. This chain links TRBV7-9 with TRBJ2-7, with D possibly matching TRBD2 (5 bases). V lost 5 bases and J lost 1, with 9 bases in between. The CDR3 sequence is 13 residues long. Germline V CDR1 and CDR2: SEHNR, FQNEAQ (reference sequence). The CDR3 coding sequence is TGTGCCAGCAGCCCTTCGGGATCCTACGAGCAGTACTTC. Protein: CASSPSGSYEQYF.

The genes are TRBV12-5 and TRBJ1-5; 9 bases are shared with TRBD1. Germline loops: CDR1 LGHNT, CDR2 FRNRAP. Unmatched junction bases numbered 6, after V lost 2 bases and J lost 4 bases. The CDR3 length is 16 residues. The CDR3 loop is CASGLPQGAGNQPQHF. The CDR3 bases are TGTGCTAGTGGTTTGCCACAGGGGGCGGGTAATCAGCCCCAGCATTTT.

The chain uses TRBV5-1 and TRBJ2-3; D may be TRBD2 (6 bases). Trimming left V 1 base short and J 4 bases short, with 10 bases between. The CDR3 has 14 amino acids. Germline values: CDR1 SGHRS, CDR2 YFSETQ. The CDR3 nucleotides read TGCGCCAGCAGCTTGAGCGGGTCATCAGATACGCAGTATTTT. It encodes CASSLSGSSDTQYF. The whole variable domain, filled in from reference TRBV5-1 and TRBJ2-3, reads KAGVTQTPRYLIKTRGQQVTLSCSPISGHRSVSWYQQTPGQGLQFLFEYFSETQRNKGNFPGRFSGRQFSNSRSEMNVSTLELGDSALYLCASSLSGSSDTQYFGPGTRLTVL.

The J gene is TRBJ1-4, the V gene TRBV27, with TRBD1 matching over 8 bases. V was clipped by 5 bases and J by 8 bases; unmatched bases: 22. The CDR3 contains 19 residues. In germline, CDR1 is MNHEY, CDR2 SMNVEV (reference sequence). The CDR3: CASSIRSGTGWALGEKLFF. In DNA, the CDR3 is TGTGCCAGCAGTATCCGGTCCGGGACAGGTTGGGCCCTGGGCGAAAAACTGTTTTTT.

This chain links TRBV27 with TRBJ1-6; tentative D call: TRBD1 (6 bases). The V end lost 10 bases, the J end lost 7 bases, and 20 bases lay between the germline ends. The CDR3 sequence is 15 residues long. Germline V gene lookup returns CDR1 MNHEY and CDR2 SMNVEV (reference sequence). The CDR3 region has the DNA TGTGCCACCACTTTCCTCGACAGGCCGAATTCACCCCTCCACTTT. Amino acid sequence: CATTFLDRPNSPLHF.

The chain's CDR3 is CASSEWQGAFLEQFF. DNA of the CDR3: TGTGCCAGCAGTGAGTGGCAGGGGGCTTTCTTAGAGCAGTTCTTC. The chain is built from TRBV2 and TRBJ2-1, with TRBD1 identical over 8 bases. After removal of 3 bases from V and 10 bases from J, the junction contained 11 bases not matched to a gene. Germline V gene data show CDR1 as SNHLY and CDR2 as FYNNEI. The length of the CDR3 is 15 residues.

The chain joins TRBV7-9 to TRBJ1-1; D ambiguous. The CDR3 covers 12 residues. V was shortened by 3 bases and J by 6 bases, with 8 bases between the two germline ends. From germline, CDR1 is SEHNR and CDR2 FQNEAQ (reference sequence). The CDR3 DNA sequence: TGTGCCAGCAGCTTCGAGGGCGCTGAAGCTTTCTTT. It encodes CASSFEGAEAFF.

This clone was detected once. The gene calls are TRBV10-3 and TRBJ1-5; 8 bases are a match to TRBD1. V dropped 4 bases and J dropped 6; count of bases not matched to a gene: 8. The CDR3 length is 15 residues. The germline V gene has CDR1 ENHRY and CDR2 SYGVKD. DNA of the CDR3: TGTGCCATCAGTGCTACCCCAGGGGGCGGTCAGCCCCAGCATTTT. As protein: CAISATPGGGQPQHF.

The V call is TRBV4-1, the J call TRBJ2-1, with 9 bases that match TRBD1. V shed 0 bases, J shed 4 bases, and the junction held 7 bases outside the gene matches. The CDR3 spans 17 residues. Looked up from germline, CDR1 is MGHRA and CDR2 is YSYEKL. The CDR3: CASSQEGTGRLYNEQFF. CDR3 nucleotide sequence: TGCGCCAGCAGCCAAGAGGGGACAGGGCGATTATACAATGAGCAGTTCTTC.